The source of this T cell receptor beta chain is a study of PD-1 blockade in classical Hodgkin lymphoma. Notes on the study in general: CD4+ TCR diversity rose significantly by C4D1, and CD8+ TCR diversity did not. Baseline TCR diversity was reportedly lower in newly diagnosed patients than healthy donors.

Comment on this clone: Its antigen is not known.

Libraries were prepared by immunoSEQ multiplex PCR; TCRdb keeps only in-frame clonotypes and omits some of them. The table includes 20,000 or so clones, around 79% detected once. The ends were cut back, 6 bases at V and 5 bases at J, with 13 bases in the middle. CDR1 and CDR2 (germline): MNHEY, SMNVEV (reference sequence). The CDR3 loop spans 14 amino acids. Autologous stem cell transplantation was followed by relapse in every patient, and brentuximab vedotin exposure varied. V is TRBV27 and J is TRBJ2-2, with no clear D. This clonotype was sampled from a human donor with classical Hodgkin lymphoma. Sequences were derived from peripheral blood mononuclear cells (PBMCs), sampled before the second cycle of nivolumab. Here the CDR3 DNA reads TGTGCCAGCAGCTTGAGACTGATAACCGGGGAGCTGTTTTTT. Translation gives CASSLRLITGELFF.